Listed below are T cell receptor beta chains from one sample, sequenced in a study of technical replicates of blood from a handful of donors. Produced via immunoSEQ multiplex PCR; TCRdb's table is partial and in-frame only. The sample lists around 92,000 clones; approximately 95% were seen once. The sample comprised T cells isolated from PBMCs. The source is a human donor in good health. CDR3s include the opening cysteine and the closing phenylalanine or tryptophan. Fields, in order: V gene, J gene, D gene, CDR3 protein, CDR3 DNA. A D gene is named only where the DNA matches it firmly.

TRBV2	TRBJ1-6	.	CASSEDGGSYNSPLHF	TGTGCCAGCAGTGAAGACGGGGGCTCCTATAATTCACCCCTCCACTTT
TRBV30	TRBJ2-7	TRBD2	CACGKGTSGGLFNEQYF	TGTGCCTGCGGCAAAGGGACTAGCGGGGGGCTTTTCAACGAGCAGTACTTC
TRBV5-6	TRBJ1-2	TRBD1	CASSLGQQLYGYTF	TGTGCCAGCAGCCTGGGACAGCAACTTTATGGCTACACCTTC
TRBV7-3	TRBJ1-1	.	CASSPYGGQGGAFF	TGTGCCAGCAGCCCCTACGGGGGGCAAGGGGGAGCTTTCTTT
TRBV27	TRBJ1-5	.	CASSLAYTDNQPQHF	TGTGCCAGCAGTTTAGCTTATACAGACAATCAGCCCCAGCATTTT
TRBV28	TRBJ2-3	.	CASRTGGSGTDTQYF	TGTGCCAGCAGGACGGGGGGCTCGGGCACAGATACGCAGTATTTT
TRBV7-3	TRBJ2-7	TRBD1	CASSLYGTEYYEQYF	TGTGCCAGCAGCTTGTACGGGACAGAATACTACGAGCAGTACTTC
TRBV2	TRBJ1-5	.	CASSSGQPQHF	TGTGCCAGCAGTAGCGGTCAGCCCCAGCATTTT
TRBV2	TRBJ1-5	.	CASSPRVINQPQHF	TGTGCCAGCAGTCCCCGAGTAATAAATCAGCCCCAGCATTTT
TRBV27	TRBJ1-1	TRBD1	CASSIGQGDTEAFF	TGTGCCAGCAGTATTGGACAGGGCGACACTGAAGCTTTCTTT